The present T cell receptor (beta chain) was sequenced within a study of regulatory T cells in long-lasting Graves disease. Study-level results: Persistent Graves' patients had lower TCR diversity than newly diagnosed ones. Gene preferences differed: TRBV28, TRBJ1-2, TRBJ2-5 in persistent cases.

Germline CDR1 reads MDHEN; CDR2 reads SYDVKM. The CDR3 length is 12 residues. The V and J ends lost 7 bases and 5 bases respectively, with 11 bases between them. To make TCR beta libraries, researchers used iRepertoire HTBI primers and Arm-PCR of CDR3 regions. From the multiplex PCR reads, TCRdb called clonotypes with MiXCR, one entry per CDR3 protein. The sample has approximately 490,000 distinct CDR3 sequences, 15% to 20% seen once. The time point was: newly diagnosed GD, antithyroid drugs for less than 3 months. Researchers made the TCR library from RNA that was extracted from PBMCs. Many counts were recorded for this clonotype. No antigen is known for it. These data were also filed under a second study, of T cells in Graves' hyperthyroidism and ophthalmopathy. That work states: Each diagnosis drew on symptoms, thyroxine, TRAb, thyroid ultrasound and orbital computed tomography findings. Most thyroid clonotypes expanded above 0.001 were also detected in blood.

The chain is built from TRBV28 and TRBJ1-2, with unresolved D. The starting material was peripheral blood mononuclear cells (PBMCs), obtained at new diagnosis, from a patient treated with antithyroid drugs. The clonotype comes from a man in his forties with Graves disease. The CDR3 here is CASKAGIYGYTF. The CDR3 DNA reads TGTGCCAGCAAGGCGGGCATTTATGGCTACACCTTC.